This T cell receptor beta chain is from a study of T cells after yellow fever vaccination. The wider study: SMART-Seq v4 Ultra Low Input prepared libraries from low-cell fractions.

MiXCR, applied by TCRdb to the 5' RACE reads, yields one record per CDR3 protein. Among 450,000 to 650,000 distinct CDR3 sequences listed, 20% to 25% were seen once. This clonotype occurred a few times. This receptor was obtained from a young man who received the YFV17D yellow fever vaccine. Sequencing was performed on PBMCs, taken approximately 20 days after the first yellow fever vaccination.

This CDR3 reads CASSQGAQAGARNTIYF. CDR3 sequence (DNA): TGCGCCAGCAGCCAAGGGGCCCAGGCGGGGGCGCGAAACACCATATATTTT. The genes are TRBV4-1 and TRBJ1-3; tentative D call: TRBD1 (6 bases). This CDR3 is built from 17 residues. In germline, CDR1 is MGHRA, CDR2 YSYEKL. Trimming cost V 1 base and J 5 bases, with 18 bases left between them.